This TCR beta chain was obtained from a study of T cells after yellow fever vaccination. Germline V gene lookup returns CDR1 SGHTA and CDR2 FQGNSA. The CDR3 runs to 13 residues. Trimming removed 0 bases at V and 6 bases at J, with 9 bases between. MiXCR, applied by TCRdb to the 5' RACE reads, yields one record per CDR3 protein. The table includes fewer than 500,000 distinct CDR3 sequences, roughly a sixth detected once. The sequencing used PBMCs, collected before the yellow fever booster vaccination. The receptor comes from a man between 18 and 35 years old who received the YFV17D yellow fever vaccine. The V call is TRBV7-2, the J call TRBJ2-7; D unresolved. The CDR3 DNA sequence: TGTGCCAGCAGCTTAGCGCATGGGTTCGAGCAGTACGTC. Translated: CASSLAHGFEQYV.